This TCR beta chain was found in a study of blood T cell repertoires in COVID-19. Study-level information: Researchers got acute and convalescent COVID-19 samples from the United States, Italy and Spain.

Per the germline V gene, CDR1 is LGHDT and CDR2 is YNNKEL (reference sequence). V was clipped by 1 base and J by 4 bases; unmatched bases: 3. This CDR3 has 15 amino acids. Seattle patients were enrolled while actively infected and followed longitudinally. Original analysis: Reference gene primers were amplified, and this amplification served to estimate nucleated cell counts. Here immunoSEQ multiplex PCR was the method, and the copy in TCRdb shows in-frame clones only, minus some. V and J calls and clone size are copied from that table; D and trimming were computed from the DNA. Here the sample spans approximately 170,000 clones, about nine tenths being singletons.

The receptor was derived from a woman aged 55-69 years with COVID-19, enrolled during active disease. The source material was peripheral blood. The rearrangement joins TRBV3-1 (or the pseudogene TRBV3-2) to TRBJ1-5; 8 bases map to TRBD1. CDR3 coding DNA: TGTGCCAGCAGCCAAGGACAGGGGAATAATCAGCCCCAGCATTTT. Translated, it gives CASSQGQGNNQPQHF.